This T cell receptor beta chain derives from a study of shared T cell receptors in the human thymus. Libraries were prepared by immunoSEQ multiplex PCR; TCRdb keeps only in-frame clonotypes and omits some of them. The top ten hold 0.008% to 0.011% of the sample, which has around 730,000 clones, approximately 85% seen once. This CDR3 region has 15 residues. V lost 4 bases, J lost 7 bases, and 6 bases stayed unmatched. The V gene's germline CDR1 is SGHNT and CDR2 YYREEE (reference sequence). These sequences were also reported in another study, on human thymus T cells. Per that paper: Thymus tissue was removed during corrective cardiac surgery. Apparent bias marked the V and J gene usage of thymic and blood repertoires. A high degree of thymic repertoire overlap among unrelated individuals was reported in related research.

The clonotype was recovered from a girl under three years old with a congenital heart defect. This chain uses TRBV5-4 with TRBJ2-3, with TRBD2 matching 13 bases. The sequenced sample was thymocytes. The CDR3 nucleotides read TGTGCCAGCAGCCAAGGGACTAGCGGGGTACATACGCAGTATTTT. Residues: CASSQGTSGVHTQYF.